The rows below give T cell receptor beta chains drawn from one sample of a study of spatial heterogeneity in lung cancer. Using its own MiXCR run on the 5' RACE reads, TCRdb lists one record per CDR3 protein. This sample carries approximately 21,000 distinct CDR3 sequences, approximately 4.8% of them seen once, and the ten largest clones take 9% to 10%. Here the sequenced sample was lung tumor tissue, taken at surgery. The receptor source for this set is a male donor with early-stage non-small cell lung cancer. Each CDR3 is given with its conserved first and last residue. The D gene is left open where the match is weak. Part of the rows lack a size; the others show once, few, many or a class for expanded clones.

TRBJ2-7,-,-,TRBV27,CASSLRSRAYEQYF,TGTGCCAGCAGTTTAAGGAGTAGGGCCTACGAGCAGTACTTC
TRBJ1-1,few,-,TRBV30,CAWSVGQGRNTEAFF,TGTGCCTGGAGTGTAGGGCAGGGACGGAACACTGAAGCTTTCTTT
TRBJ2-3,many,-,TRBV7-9,CASSPVPGLLSSTDTQYF,TGTGCCAGCAGCCCAGTCCCGGGACTTTTATCTAGCACAGATACGCAGTATTTT
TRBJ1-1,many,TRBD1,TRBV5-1,CASSFERDRDTEAFF,TGCGCCAGCAGCTTTGAACGGGACAGGGACACTGAAGCTTTCTTT
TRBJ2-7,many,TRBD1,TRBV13,CASSSSRDRSSYEQYF,TGTGCCAGCAGCTCATCCCGGGACAGGAGTTCCTACGAGCAGTACTTC
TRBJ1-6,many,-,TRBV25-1,CASRPLEGSYSPLHF,TGTGCCAGCAGACCGTTAGAGGGTTCCTATTCACCCCTCCACTTT
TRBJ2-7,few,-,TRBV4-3,CASSQDEVGAYEQYF,TGCGCCAGCAGCCAAGATGAGGTAGGAGCCTACGAGCAGTACTTC
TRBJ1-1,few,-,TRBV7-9,CASSLVVWGRPNTEAFF,TGTGCCAGCAGCTTAGTGGTTTGGGGCAGACCGAACACTGAAGCTTTCTTT
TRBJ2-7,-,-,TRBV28,CASTRFQGSEQYF,TGTGCCAGCACCAGATTCCAGGGGTCCGAGCAGTACTTC
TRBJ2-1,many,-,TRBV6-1,CASSEKLRIVQFF,TGTGCCAGCAGTGAAAAGTTGAGGATTGTGCAGTTCTTC
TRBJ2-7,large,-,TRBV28,CASTTSPGSYEQYF,TGTGCCAGCACTACATCCCCCGGCTCCTACGAGCAGTACTTC
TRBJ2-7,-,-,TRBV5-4,CASSSQSKQYF,TGTGCCAGCAGCTCCCAATCAAAGCAGTACTTC
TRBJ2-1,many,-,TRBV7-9,CASSPRQEQFF,TGTGCCAGCAGCCCTCGACAGGAGCAGTTCTTC
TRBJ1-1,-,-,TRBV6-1,CASTLIRFTEAFF,TGTGCCAGCACCCTAATTAGGTTCACTGAAGCTTTCTTT
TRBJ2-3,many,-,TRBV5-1,CASSPTRADTQYF,TGCGCCAGCAGCCCGACCCGGGCAGATACGCAGTATTTT
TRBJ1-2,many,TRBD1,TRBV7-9,CASSLAAGGYGYTF,TGTGCCAGCAGCTTAGCGGCAGGGGGCTATGGCTACACCTTC
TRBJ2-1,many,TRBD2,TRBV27,CASSLSGAGGSYNEQFF,TGTGCCAGCAGTTTATCGGGCGCGGGAGGGTCCTACAATGAGCAGTTCTTC
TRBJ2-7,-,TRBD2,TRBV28,CASSSPYAGGPHEQYF,TGTGCCAGCAGTTCCCCCTACGCGGGGGGGCCCCACGAGCAGTACTTC
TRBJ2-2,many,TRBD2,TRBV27,CASSLPRETSGGHTGELFF,TGTGCCAGCAGTTTACCTAGGGAAACTAGCGGGGGCCACACCGGGGAGCTGTTTTTT
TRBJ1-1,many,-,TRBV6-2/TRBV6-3,CASSSGLWNTEAFF,TGTGCCAGCAGTTCGGGACTCTGGAACACTGAAGCTTTCTTT
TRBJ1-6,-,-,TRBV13,CVSSLGQYNSPLHF,TGTGTCAGCAGCTTAGGACAGTATAATTCACCCCTCCACTTT
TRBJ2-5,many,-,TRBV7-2,CASSSTGETQYF,TGTGCCAGCAGCTCGACCGGAGAGACCCAGTACTTC
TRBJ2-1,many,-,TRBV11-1,CASSFVGSSYNEQFF,TGTGCCAGCAGCTTCGTGGGGAGCTCCTACAATGAGCAGTTCTTC
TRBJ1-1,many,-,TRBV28,CASSSVGKRTEAFF,TGTGCCAGCAGTTCAGTAGGGAAGAGGACTGAAGCTTTCTTT
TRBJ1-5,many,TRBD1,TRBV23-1,CASSQSGGTGKNSNQPQHF,TGCGCCAGCAGTCAATCGGGAGGGACAGGGAAAAATAGCAATCAGCCCCAGCATTTT
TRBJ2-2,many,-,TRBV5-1,CASSFDRSNTGELFF,TGCGCCAGCAGCTTTGACAGATCGAACACCGGGGAGCTGTTTTTT
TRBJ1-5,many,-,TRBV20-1,CSARDRQGTQPQHF,TGCAGTGCTAGAGATAGGCAGGGAACTCAGCCCCAGCATTTT
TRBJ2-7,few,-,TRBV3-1,CASSQFGNPYEQYF,TGTGCCAGCAGCCAGTTCGGAAACCCTTACGAGCAGTACTTC
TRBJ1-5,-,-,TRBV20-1,CSAPPLGSSNQPQHF,TGCAGTGCTCCCCCCCTGGGCAGTAGCAATCAGCCCCAGCATTTT
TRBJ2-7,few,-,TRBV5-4,CASSRDRFREQYF,TGTGCCAGCAGCCGCGACAGGTTTCGGGAGCAGTACTTC
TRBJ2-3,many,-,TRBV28,CASSYYTGLTQYF,TGTGCCAGCAGTTACTACACAGGGTTAACACAGTATTTT
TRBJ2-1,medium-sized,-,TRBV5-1,CASMIVSGSYNEQFF,TGCGCCAGCATGATAGTTAGCGGCTCCTACAATGAGCAGTTCTTC
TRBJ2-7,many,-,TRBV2,CASKGGLYEQYF,TGTGCCTCTAAGGGGGGCCTCTACGAGCAGTACTTC
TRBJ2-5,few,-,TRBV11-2,CASSLLETQYF,TGTGCCAGCAGCTTGTTGGAGACCCAGTACTTC
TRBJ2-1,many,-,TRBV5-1,CASSRDSGGSYNEQFF,TGCGCCAGCAGCCGAGACTCCGGGGGCTCCTACAATGAGCAGTTCTTC
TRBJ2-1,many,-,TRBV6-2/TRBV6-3,CASSRLAGGNEQFF,TGTGCCAGCAGTCGCCTAGCTGGTGGCAATGAGCAGTTCTTC
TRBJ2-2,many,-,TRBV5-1,CASSPTYGTGELFF,TGCGCCAGCAGCCCCACATACGGCACCGGGGAGCTGTTTTTT
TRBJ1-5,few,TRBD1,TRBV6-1,CASSEAVATGGSQPQHF,TGTGCCAGCAGTGAAGCGGTAGCGACAGGGGGAAGTCAGCCCCAGCATTTT
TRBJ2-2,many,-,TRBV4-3,CASSPRGTGRNTGELFF,TGCGCCAGCAGCCCCCGAGGAACAGGGAGGAACACCGGGGAGCTGTTTTTT
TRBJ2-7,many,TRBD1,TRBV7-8,CASSPRGDRVHEQYF,TGTGCCAGCAGCCCGAGAGGGGACAGGGTCCACGAGCAGTACTTC
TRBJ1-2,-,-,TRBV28,CASSSLMTRRGESYGYTF,TGTGCCAGCAGTTCCTTAATGACCCGAAGAGGGGAGAGCTATGGCTACACCTTC